Described below is a single T cell receptor beta chain sequence and its context. Other DNA sequences within the sample encode an identical CDR3. These data originate in a study of blood T cell repertoires in COVID-19. The wider study: Sources were T cells, B-cell-depleted T cells, or PBMCs; the material itself was cDNA or gDNA.

As handled by the study authors: Researchers report that nucleated cell counts were estimated from reference gene primer amplification. Using immunoSEQ multiplex PCR, the repertoire was profiled, and TCRdb retains in-frame clones only, with some absent. Clone size and V and J calls were adopted from that table, with D and trimming inferred from the DNA. The sample has about 180,000 clones, around 89% seen once. The TCR was taken from a woman aged 25-40 years with acute or convalescent COVID-19. Sequencing was carried out using peripheral blood.

This chain's CDR3 is CATSLPGANVLTF. In DNA, the CDR3 is TGTGCCACCAGTCTTCCGGGGGCCAACGTCCTGACTTTC. V is TRBV24-1 and J is TRBJ2-6; D remains ambiguous. V was shortened by 6 bases and J by 4 bases, with 6 bases between the two germline ends. The CDR3 sequence is 13 residues long. Germline CDR1 is KGHDR and CDR2 is SFDVKD.